One sample yielded the 6 T cell receptor beta chains listed below, sequenced in a study of T cell repertoires in cytomegalovirus infection. These TCRs are of unknown antigen specificity. TCRdb re-analysed the reads in MiXCR, keeping a single row per CDR3 protein. The sample gives tens of thousands of distinct CDR3 sequences, approximately 22% of which show up once; roughly 79% is in the top ten. Sequencing used PBMCs, sequenced either directly or after in vitro stimulation (not recorded which). The receptors were gathered from a human donor in good health (CMV status not recorded). Some clones in this sample may be carry-over from other donors' samples.

Only a few counts were recorded for this clonotype. This sequence joins TRBV6-1 and TRBJ2-7; the match to TRBD1 covers 7 bases. This CDR3 has 15 residues. Trimming took 5 bases from V and 0 from J; bases not matched to a gene: 7. Germline V CDR1 and CDR2: MNHNS, SASEGT. In nucleotides, the CDR3 is TGTGCCAGCAGTTCAGTACAGGGGCACTCCTACGAGCAGTACGTC. It is translated as CASSSVQGHSYEQYV.

The J gene is TRBJ2-2, the V gene TRBV5-6, with 9 bases aligning to TRBD2. The CDR3 spans 18 residues. After removal of 2 bases from V and 5 bases from J, the junction contained 13 bases not matched to a gene. Germline assignment: CDR1 SGHDT and CDR2 YYEEEE. This chain's CDR3 is CASSLIGLAGRGTGELFF. In DNA form, the CDR3 reads TGTGCCAGCAGCTTAATCGGGCTAGCGGGACGGGGAACCGGGGAGCTGTTTTTT.

This clonotype has just a few counts. The chain couples TRBV7-2 to TRBJ1-4, with 7 bases lining up with TRBD1. Germline-derived CDR1 and CDR2 are SGHTA and FQGNSA. The V segment lost 5 bases and the J segment 10 bases; nucleotides outside the gene matches: 16. The CDR3 spans 16 residues. The CDR3 sequence is CASSGGGQPLGGKLFF. The CDR3 region has the DNA TGTGCCAGCAGCGGGGGGGGACAGCCGCTTGGGGGAAAACTGTTTTTT.

This clonotype appeared a few times. The chain is built from TRBV11-3 and TRBJ2-2; D not resolved. CDR1 SGHNT and CDR2 YENEEA come from the germline V gene. V was cut by 5 bases and J by 6 bases, with 10 bases left in between. This CDR3 has 13 residues. In DNA, the CDR3 is TGTGCCAGCAGCCCCTATTGGGCCGGGGAGCTGTTTTTT. It codes for CASSPYWAGELFF.

The CDR3 region is CSARVRDRERTNYGYTF. The DNA of the CDR3 is TGCAGTGCTAGAGTCCGGGACAGGGAGCGGACTAACTATGGCTACACCTTC. The V and J genes are TRBV20-1 and TRBJ1-2; TRBD1 aligns across 9 bases. This CDR3 comprises 17 residues. Trimming took 1 base from V and 0 from J; bases not matched to a gene: 9. Germline V gene lookup returns CDR1 DFQATT and CDR2 SNEGSKA (reference sequence).

This chain links TRBV3-1 with TRBJ1-5; no clear D. Looked up from germline, CDR1 is LGHDT and CDR2 is YNNKEL (reference sequence). The CDR3 has 13 residues. The V end lost 1 base, the J end lost 9 bases, and 10 bases lay between the germline ends. CDR3 protein: CASSQAGGAPQHF. The CDR3 DNA is TGTGCCAGCAGCCAAGCCGGAGGTGCGCCCCAGCATTTT.